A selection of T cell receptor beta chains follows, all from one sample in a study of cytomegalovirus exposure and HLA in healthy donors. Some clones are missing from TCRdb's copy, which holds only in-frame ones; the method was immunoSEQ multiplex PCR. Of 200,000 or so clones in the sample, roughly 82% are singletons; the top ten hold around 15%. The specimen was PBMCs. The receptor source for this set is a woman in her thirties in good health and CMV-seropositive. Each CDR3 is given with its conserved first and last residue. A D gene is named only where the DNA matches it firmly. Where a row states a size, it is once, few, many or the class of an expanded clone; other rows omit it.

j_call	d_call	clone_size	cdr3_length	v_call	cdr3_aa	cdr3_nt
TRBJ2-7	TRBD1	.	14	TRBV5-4	CASSSFGQGGEQYF	TGTGCCAGCAGCTCTTTCGGACAGGGCGGCGAGCAGTACTTC
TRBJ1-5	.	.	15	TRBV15	CATSRDDGGGQPQHF	TGTGCCACCAGCAGAGATGACGGGGGAGGACAGCCCCAGCATTTT
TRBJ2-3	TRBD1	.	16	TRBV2	CASSATGGRSTDTQYF	TGTGCCAGCAGTGCTACAGGGGGACGAAGCACAGATACGCAGTATTTT
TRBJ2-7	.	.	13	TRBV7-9	CASSLTSFYEQYF	TGTGCCAGCAGCTTAACGAGTTTCTACGAGCAGTACTTC
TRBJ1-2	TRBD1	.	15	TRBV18	CASSHRDRGQYGYTF	TGTGCCAGCTCACACCGGGACAGGGGGCAATACGGCTACACCTTC
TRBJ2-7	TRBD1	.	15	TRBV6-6	CASSGGDRVVYEQYF	TGTGCCAGCAGTGGGGGGGACAGGGTGGTCTACGAGCAGTACTTC
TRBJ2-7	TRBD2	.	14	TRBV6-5	CATGGSESSYEQYF	TGTGCCACCGGGGGGAGCGAGAGCTCCTACGAGCAGTACTTC
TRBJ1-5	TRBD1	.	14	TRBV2	CASSETGGVQPQHF	TGTGCCAGCAGCGAGACAGGGGGCGTTCAGCCCCAGCATTTT
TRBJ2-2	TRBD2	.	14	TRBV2	CARTSGTNTGELFF	TGTGCCAGGACTAGCGGGACGAACACCGGGGAGCTGTTTTTT
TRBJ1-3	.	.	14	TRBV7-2	CASSLANSGNTIYF	TGTGCCAGCAGCTTAGCTAACAGCGGAAACACCATATATTTT
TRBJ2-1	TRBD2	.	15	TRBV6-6	CASSSLAGVPPEQFF	TGTGCCAGCAGCAGCCTAGCGGGAGTTCCCCCTGAGCAGTTCTTC
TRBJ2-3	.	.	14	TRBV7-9	CATKRRENTDTQYF	TGTGCCACCAAGCGGAGGGAGAACACAGATACGCAGTATTTT
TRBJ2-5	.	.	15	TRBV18	CASSPGGSHGGTQYF	TGTGCCAGCTCACCCGGCGGGAGCCACGGGGGCACCCAGTACTTC
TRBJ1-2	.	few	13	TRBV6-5	CASTKSGGNGYTF	TGTGCCAGCACCAAGAGCGGAGGGAATGGCTACACCTTC
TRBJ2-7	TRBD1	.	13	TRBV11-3	CASSLEGQNEQYF	TGTGCCAGCAGCTTAGAGGGACAGAACGAGCAGTACTTC
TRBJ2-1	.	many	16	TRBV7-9	CASSLREGPSYNEQFF	TGTGCCAGCAGTCTCAGGGAAGGGCCGTCCTACAATGAGCAGTTCTTC
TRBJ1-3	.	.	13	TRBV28	CASIRGSGNTIYF	TGTGCCAGCATTCGAGGGTCTGGAAACACCATATATTTT
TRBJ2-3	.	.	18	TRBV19	CASSIRIRTERGPDTQYF	TGTGCCAGTAGTATTCGAATTCGGACGGAAAGGGGCCCAGATACGCAGTATTTT
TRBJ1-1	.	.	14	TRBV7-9	CASSLGGGNTEAFF	TGTGCCAGCAGCCTAGGAGGGGGGAACACTGAAGCTTTCTTT
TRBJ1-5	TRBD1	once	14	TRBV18	CASSGQTGNQPQHF	TGTGCCAGCTCGGGACAGACTGGCAATCAGCCCCAGCATTTT
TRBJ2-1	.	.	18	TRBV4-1	CASSQDQIERANYNEQFF	TGCGCCAGCAGCCAAGATCAGATTGAGCGGGCAAACTACAATGAGCAGTTCTTC
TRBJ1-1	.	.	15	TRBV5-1	CASSLDRKKGTEAFF	TGCGCCAGCAGCTTGGACAGGAAGAAGGGCACTGAAGCTTTCTTT
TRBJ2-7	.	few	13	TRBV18	CASSPTRTAEQYF	TGTGCCAGCTCACCAACCCGGACTGCCGAGCAGTACTTC
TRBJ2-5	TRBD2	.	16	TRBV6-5	CASSYLAGDPGETQYF	TGTGCCAGCAGTTACCTAGCGGGAGACCCCGGGGAGACCCAGTACTTC
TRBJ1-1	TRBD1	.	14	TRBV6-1	CASRDREQIAAAFF	TGTGCCAGCAGGGACAGGGAACAAATAGCGGCAGCTTTCTTT
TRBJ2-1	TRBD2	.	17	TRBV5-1	CASSLTSGRLSYNEQFF	TGCGCCAGCAGCTTGACTAGCGGGAGACTCTCCTACAATGAGCAGTTCTTC
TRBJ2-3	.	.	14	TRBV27	CASSLNGDTDTQYF	TGTGCCAGCAGTTTAAACGGAGACACAGATACGCAGTATTTT
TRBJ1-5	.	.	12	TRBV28	CASSFGAQPQHF	TGTGCCAGCAGTTTTGGGGCCCAGCCCCAGCATTTT
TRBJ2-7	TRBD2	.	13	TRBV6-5	CASRLAGVGEQYF	TGTGCCAGCAGACTAGCGGGAGTGGGCGAGCAGTACTTC
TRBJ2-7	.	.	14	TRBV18	CASSPIQGGYEQYF	TGTGCCAGCTCACCAATACAGGGTGGCTACGAGCAGTACTTC
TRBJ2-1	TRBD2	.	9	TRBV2	CASGTSKIF	TGTGCCAGTGGGACTAGCAAAATCTTC
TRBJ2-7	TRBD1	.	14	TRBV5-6	CASSSGQLIYEQYF	TGTGCCAGCAGCTCGGGACAGCTGATCTACGAGCAGTACTTC
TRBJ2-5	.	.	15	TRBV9	CASSVTQGMGETQYF	TGTGCCAGCAGCGTTACTCAGGGAATGGGAGAGACCCAGTACTTC
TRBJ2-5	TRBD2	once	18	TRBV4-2	CASSLLAVKRVGQETQYF	TGTGCCAGCAGCCTGCTAGCGGTTAAAAGGGTGGGCCAAGAGACCCAGTACTTC
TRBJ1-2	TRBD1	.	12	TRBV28	CASTRTGYGYTF	TGTGCCAGCACCAGGACAGGTTATGGCTACACCTTC